This T cell receptor beta chain was sequenced during a study of shared clonotypes between healthy human individuals. A note on this clone: Its antigen remains unknown.

This CDR3 is 15 amino acids long. Trimming took 8 bases from V and 3 from J; bases not matched to a gene: 8. CDR1 MNHEY and CDR2 SVGAGI come from the germline V gene. Whole-study findings and limits: Incomplete sequencing of sorted subsets was indicated by rarefaction despite large depth.

CD45RA+ naive and CD45RA-negative memory subsets were separated from CD4+ cells. Profiled with immunoSEQ multiplex PCR; TCRdb holds only in-frame clones, not every one. Of about 2.3 million clones in the sample, over 85% were seen once. This chain connects TRBV6-5 to TRBJ2-5, with 11 nucleotides matching TRBD2. The clonotype was recovered from a man aged 18 to 29 in good health. Some clones in this sample may be carry-over from other donors' samples. The sequencing sample was made of naive CD4+ T cells from PBMCs. Subset specified: CD45RA+ positively selected. CDR3 in DNA: TGTGCCAGCGCTTTGGGACTAGCGGACGAAGAGACCCAGTACTTC. Its protein is CASALGLADEETQYF.